This T cell receptor (beta chain) was recovered during a study of metastatic and nonmetastatic thyroid tumors. Every patient underwent thyroid surgery untreated. The CDR3 has 13 amino acids. The germline V and J ends were trimmed by 1 base and 1 base, with 4 bases remaining between them. Germline assignment: CDR1 KGHSH and CDR2 LQKENI. This clone was seen ten or more times. Study processing details: Using the CDR3 differences seen across clinicopathological groups, the authors built a distant-metastasis classifier for papillary thyroid cancer, which was meant to discriminate distant-metastatic patients. TCRdb re-called clones via MiXCR from the PCR reads. The V and J calls follow TCRdb's processing rather than the paper's. The sample holds 25,000 to 35,000 clones; over 15% are singletons and the top ten take 4% to 5%.

Sequenced sample: blood. The sequence was obtained from a female donor with papillary thyroid cancer or a benign thyroid nodule (not recorded which). Some clones in this sample may be carry-over from other donors' samples. The chain has TRBV18 and TRBJ1-1; no definite D call. CDR3 protein: CASSPQGNTEAFF. DNA for the CDR3: TGTGCCAGCTCACCACAGGGGAACACTGAAGCTTTCTTT.